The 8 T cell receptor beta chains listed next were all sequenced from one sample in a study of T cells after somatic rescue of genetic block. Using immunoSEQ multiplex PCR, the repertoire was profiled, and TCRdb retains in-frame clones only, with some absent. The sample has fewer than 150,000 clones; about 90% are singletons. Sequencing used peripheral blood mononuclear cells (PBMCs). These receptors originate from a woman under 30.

CDR3 DNA: TGTGCCAGCAGCTTAGAAGGGGGTTACACTGAAGCTTTCTTT. It encodes CASSLEGGYTEAFF. This sequence joins TRBV7-2 and TRBJ1-1; a possible D gene is TRBD1 (6 bases). The CDR3 sequence is 14 residues long. In germline, CDR1 is SGHTA, CDR2 FQGNSA. The V gene lost 1 base and the J gene lost 3 bases, with 9 bases spanning the gap. Variable domain in full (rest from reference TRBV7-2 and TRBJ1-1): GAGVSQSPSNKVTEKGKDVELRCDPISGHTALYWYRQSLGQGLEFLIYFQGNSAPDKSGLPSDRFSAERTGGSVSTLTIQRTQQEDSAVYLCASSLEGGYTEAFFGQGTRLTVV.

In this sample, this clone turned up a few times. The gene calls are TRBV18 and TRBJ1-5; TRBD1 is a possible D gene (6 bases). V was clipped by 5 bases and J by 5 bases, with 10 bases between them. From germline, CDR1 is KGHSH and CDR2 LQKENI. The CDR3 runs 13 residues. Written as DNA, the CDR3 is TGTGCCAGCTCAGGGGGCGCGGATCAGCCCCAGCATTTT. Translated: CASSGGADQPQHF.

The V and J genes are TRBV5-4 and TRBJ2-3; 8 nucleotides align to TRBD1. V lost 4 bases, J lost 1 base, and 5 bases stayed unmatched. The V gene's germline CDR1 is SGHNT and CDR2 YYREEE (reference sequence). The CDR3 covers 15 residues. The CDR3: CASSLPGQGTDTQYF. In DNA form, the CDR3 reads TGTGCCAGCAGCCTCCCGGGACAGGGCACAGATACGCAGTATTTT.

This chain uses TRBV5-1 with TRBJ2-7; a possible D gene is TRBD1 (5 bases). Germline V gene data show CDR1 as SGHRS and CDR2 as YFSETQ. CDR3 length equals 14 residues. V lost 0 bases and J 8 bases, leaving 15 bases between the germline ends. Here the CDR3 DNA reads TGCGCCAGCAGCTTGGAAGGGGCTACTGGACAGCAGTACTTC. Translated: CASSLEGATGQQYF. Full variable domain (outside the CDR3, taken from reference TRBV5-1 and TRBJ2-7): KAGVTQTPRYLIKTRGQQVTLSCSPISGHRSVSWYQQTPGQGLQFLFEYFSETQRNKGNFPGRFSGRQFSNSRSEMNVSTLELGDSALYLCASSLEGATGQQYFGPGTRLTVT.

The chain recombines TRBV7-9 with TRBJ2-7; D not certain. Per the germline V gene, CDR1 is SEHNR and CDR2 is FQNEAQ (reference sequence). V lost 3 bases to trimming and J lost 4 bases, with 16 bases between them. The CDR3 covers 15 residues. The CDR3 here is CASSLVAVRPYEQYF. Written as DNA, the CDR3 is TGTGCCAGCAGCTTGGTGGCAGTCCGTCCATACGAGCAGTACTTC.

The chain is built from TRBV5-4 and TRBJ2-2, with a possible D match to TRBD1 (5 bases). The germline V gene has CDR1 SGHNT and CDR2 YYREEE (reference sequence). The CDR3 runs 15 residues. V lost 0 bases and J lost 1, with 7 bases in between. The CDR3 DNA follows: TGTGCCAGCAGCTTGGCAGGGTTGAACACCGGGGAGCTGTTTTTT. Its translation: CASSLAGLNTGELFF.

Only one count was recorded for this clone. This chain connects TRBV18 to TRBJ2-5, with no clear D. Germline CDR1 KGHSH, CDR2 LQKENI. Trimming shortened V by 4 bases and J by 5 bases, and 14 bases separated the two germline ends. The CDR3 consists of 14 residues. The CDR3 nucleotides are TGTGCCAGCTCACTTGGTCCATACGGGGAGACCCAGTACTTC. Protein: CASSLGPYGETQYF.

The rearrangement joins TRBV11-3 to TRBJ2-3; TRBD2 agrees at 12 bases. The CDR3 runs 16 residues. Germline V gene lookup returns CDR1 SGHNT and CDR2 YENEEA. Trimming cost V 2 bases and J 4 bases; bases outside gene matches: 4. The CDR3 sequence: CASSLLAGGIADTQYF. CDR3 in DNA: TGTGCCAGCAGCTTACTAGCGGGGGGGATCGCAGATACGCAGTATTTT.